This T cell receptor (beta chain) was profiled in a study of blood T cell repertoires in COVID-19. The CDR3 has 13 amino acids. V was pared by 6 bases and J by 8 bases, with 16 bases between. Germline loops: CDR1 MNHEY, CDR2 SVGAGI. Profiled with immunoSEQ multiplex PCR; TCRdb holds only in-frame clones, not every one. The sample carries approximately 140,000 clones, 86% recorded once. This TCR derives from a woman aged 60-70 years with acute or convalescent COVID-19. Material for sequencing was peripheral blood. The chain employs TRBV6-5 and TRBJ1-1, with D possibly matching TRBD1 (6 bases). Here the CDR3 DNA reads TGTGCCAGCAGGAGGGGGGGCGAGGGGGAAGCTTTCTTT. Translated: CASRRGGEGEAFF.